Ten or more counts support the clone carrying this T cell receptor (beta chain). Its matching antigen is unknown. The CDR3 is 16 residues long. V was shortened by 2 bases and J by 3 bases, with 17 bases between the two germline ends. Germline-derived CDR1 and CDR2 are MDHEN and SYDVKM. The record originates from a study of identical twins. Overall study results and limits: Twin sharing of out-of-frame TCR alpha was underestimated by models in monozygotic pairs. Those out-of-frame alpha sequences shared by twins showed an excess of low generation probability. Twins shared beta out-of-frame sequences in excess, but this excess was weaker.

The cDNA had a unique molecular identifier and a template-switch universal primer site. Via MiXCR, TCRdb re-called the 5' RACE reads, giving one row per CDR3 protein. Here the sample spans 410,000 or so distinct CDR3 sequences, under 20% being singletons. The sample consisted of naive T cells sorted from blood. This rearrangement joins TRBV28 to TRBJ2-7; tentatively, D is TRBD1 (6 bases). The source of this sequence is a man aged 50-59 years in good health. CDR3 residues: CASSLDLTRGSYEQYF. CDR3 nucleotide sequence: TGTGCCAGCAGTTTAGACCTGACAAGGGGGAGCTACGAGCAGTACTTC.